A selection of T cell receptor beta chains follows, all from one sample in a study of T cell repertoires in cytomegalovirus infection. These receptors are not linked to any known antigen. TCRdb used MiXCR to reprocess the reads, holding one entry per CDR3 protein. The sample contains about 920,000 distinct CDR3 sequences, roughly 30% of which appear only once. The sequencing here drew on cultured CD8+ T cells from PBMCs, taken from culture after CMV antigen stimulation. The source of these receptors is a human donor in good health (CMV status not recorded). Some clones in this sample may be carry-over from other donors' samples. Each CDR3 is given with its conserved first and last residue. Each record gives: D gene, clone size, V gene, J gene, CDR3 DNA, CDR3 protein. The D gene is left open where the match is weak. Size is stated for part of the rows, as once, few or many counts, or as a class when the clone is expanded.

D: TRBD1; size: NA; V: TRBV6-6; J: TRBJ1-5; DNA: TGTGCCAGCGGTCGGACAGGGCCTAATCAGCCCCAGCATTTT; CDR3: CASGRTGPNQPQHF
D: NA; size: NA; V: TRBV14; J: TRBJ2-7; DNA: TGTGCCAGCAGCCAAGAGGGCCAGGGTCCCTACGAGCAGTACTTC; CDR3: CASSQEGQGPYEQYF
D: TRBD1; size: NA; V: TRBV27; J: TRBJ1-4; DNA: TGTGCCAGCAGTCCTCGACAGGGTGGGAATGAAAAACTGTTTTTT; CDR3: CASSPRQGGNEKLFF
D: NA; size: NA; V: TRBV27; J: TRBJ1-2; DNA: TGTGCCAGCAGTCGTGTTAAAGGATATGGCTACACCTTC; CDR3: CASSRVKGYGYTF
D: TRBD1; size: NA; V: TRBV6-5; J: TRBJ2-5; DNA: TGTGCCAGCAGTTCGGGACAGGCCTTGATGGAGACCCAGTACTTC; CDR3: CASSSGQALMETQYF
D: NA; size: NA; V: TRBV6-2/TRBV6-3; J: TRBJ2-2; DNA: TGTGCCAGCAGTTACCGTCAGGGCGCCACCGGGGAGCTGTTTTTT; CDR3: CASSYRQGATGELFF
D: TRBD2; size: many; V: TRBV7-6; J: TRBJ2-1; DNA: TGTGCCAGCAGCTTAAGTAGCGGGGGAAACAATGAGCAGTTCTTC; CDR3: CASSLSSGGNNEQFF
D: NA; size: NA; V: TRBV7-6; J: TRBJ2-7; DNA: TGTGCCAGCAGCCGACAGGAGAACTCCTACGAGCAGTACTTC; CDR3: CASSRQENSYEQYF
D: NA; size: few; V: TRBV27; J: TRBJ2-7; DNA: TGTGCCAGCAAGGTGTCGGGGAACGAGCAGTACTTC; CDR3: CASKVSGNEQYF
D: NA; size: few; V: TRBV19; J: TRBJ1-5; DNA: TGTGCCAGTAGTACCGGGACCGTCAATCAGCCCCAGCATTTT; CDR3: CASSTGTVNQPQHF
D: TRBD1; size: NA; V: TRBV7-9; J: TRBJ1-2; DNA: TGTGCCAGCACCCAAGAACGGACAGGGCACGGCTACACCTTC; CDR3: CASTQERTGHGYTF
D: TRBD1; size: NA; V: TRBV19; J: TRBJ2-5; DNA: TGTGCCAGTAGTGTGGACAGGGTGGACGAGACCCAGTACTTC; CDR3: CASSVDRVDETQYF
D: TRBD1; size: many; V: TRBV7-8; J: TRBJ2-3; DNA: TGTGCCAGCAATAGGGACAGGTTCTACACAGATACGCAGTATTTT; CDR3: CASNRDRFYTDTQYF
D: TRBD2; size: many; V: TRBV10-3; J: TRBJ2-1; DNA: TGTGCCATCAGTGAGTCGGGCGGTAGCGGGGGGGCCTACAATGAGCAGTTCTTC; CDR3: CAISESGGSGGAYNEQFF
D: NA; size: NA; V: TRBV19; J: TRBJ1-1; DNA: TGTGCCAGTGATGAGAAGGGAATTCGGACTGAAGCTTTCTTT; CDR3: CASDEKGIRTEAFF
D: NA; size: NA; V: TRBV27; J: TRBJ1-1; DNA: TGTGCCAGCAGTTTGATGTGGGACACTGAAGCTTTCTTT; CDR3: CASSLMWDTEAFF
D: NA; size: NA; V: TRBV6-2/TRBV6-3; J: TRBJ1-5; DNA: TGTGCCAGCAGTTCGACATCAGTTATAGCGCGAGTCAGGACCCAGCATTTT; CDR3: CASSSTSVIARVRTQHF
D: TRBD1; size: NA; V: TRBV7-4; J: TRBJ2-5; DNA: TGTGCCAGCAGCTTACCGGACAGGGAGATACCAATTCAAGAGACCCAGTACTTC; CDR3: CASSLPDREIPIQETQYF
D: NA; size: NA; V: TRBV6-6; J: TRBJ2-3; DNA: TGTGCCAGCAGTTACGAAGGGGCAACAGATACGCAGTATTTT; CDR3: CASSYEGATDTQYF
D: NA; size: many; V: TRBV12-3/TRBV12-4; J: TRBJ2-2; DNA: TGTGCCAGCAGTCCAGGGGTCACCGGGGAGCTGTTTTTT; CDR3: CASSPGVTGELFF
D: NA; size: NA; V: TRBV7-6; J: TRBJ2-1; DNA: TGTGCCAGCAGCCAGTCAGCTGGTGAGCAGTTCTTC; CDR3: CASSQSAGEQFF
D: NA; size: many; V: TRBV7-8; J: TRBJ2-7; DNA: TGTGCCAGCAGCTTAGGAGACAGTCCCTATCACGAGCAGTACTTC; CDR3: CASSLGDSPYHEQYF
D: TRBD2; size: NA; V: TRBV6-6; J: TRBJ2-1; DNA: TGTGCCAGCAGTTACTCGATCGAGCGGGGTCGCGATGAGCAGTTCTTC; CDR3: CASSYSIERGRDEQFF
D: NA; size: NA; V: TRBV9; J: TRBJ2-5; DNA: TGTGCCAGCAGCGTAGGGATTGGAGGGGGCGGGAAGGAGACCCAGTACTTC; CDR3: CASSVGIGGGGKETQYF
D: NA; size: NA; V: TRBV7-9; J: TRBJ1-2; DNA: TGTGCCAGCAGCTTAAATGAAGGGCCTGGCTACACCTTC; CDR3: CASSLNEGPGYTF
D: NA; size: NA; V: TRBV10-3; J: TRBJ1-1; DNA: TGTGCCATCAGTGATGTCTCAGGGGCGTCTGAAGCTTTCTTT; CDR3: CAISDVSGASEAFF
D: NA; size: NA; V: TRBV4-1; J: TRBJ2-5; DNA: TGCGCCAGCAGCCAAGAAGGGGGGGCGAGTTTAGAGACCCAGTACTTC; CDR3: CASSQEGGASLETQYF
D: TRBD1; size: NA; V: TRBV7-7; J: TRBJ2-1; DNA: TGTGCTAGCAGCCCACACCTGGGACAGGGGGGGTACAATGAGCAGTTCTTC; CDR3: CASSPHLGQGGYNEQFF
D: NA; size: NA; V: TRBV6-5; J: TRBJ1-2; DNA: TGTGCCAGCAGTTACGCTGAGGCCTATGGCTACACCTTC; CDR3: CASSYAEAYGYTF
D: NA; size: NA; V: TRBV6-5; J: TRBJ1-2; DNA: TGTGCCAGCAGTGGGGACATTTATGGCTACACCTTC; CDR3: CASSGDIYGYTF
D: NA; size: few; V: TRBV7-6; J: TRBJ1-4; DNA: TGTGCCAGCAGCTCCAAGTCGGGGAGAGAGAGAGAAAAACTGTTTTTT; CDR3: CASSSKSGREREKLFF
D: TRBD2; size: NA; V: TRBV7-4; J: TRBJ2-1; DNA: TGTGCCAGCAGCTCGGGACTAGCGGGGGGGCATTACAATGAGCAGTTCTTC; CDR3: CASSSGLAGGHYNEQFF
D: NA; size: NA; V: TRBV5-6; J: TRBJ2-3; DNA: TGTGCCAGCTTCGAAGGGGTAAGAACAGATACGCAGTATTTT; CDR3: CASFEGVRTDTQYF
D: NA; size: NA; V: TRBV7-8; J: TRBJ2-5; DNA: TGTGCCAGCAGCTTAGTGGCAGGAAGGCTGGAGACCCAGTACTTC; CDR3: CASSLVAGRLETQYF
D: NA; size: few; V: TRBV19; J: TRBJ2-3; DNA: TGTGCCAGTAGTATAGGAGGGGGGGAGGGAGATACGCAGTATTTT; CDR3: CASSIGGGEGDTQYF
D: TRBD1; size: NA; V: TRBV7-6; J: TRBJ2-7; DNA: TGTGCCAGCAGCGCAGGACAGGGGGCAGACGAGCAGTACTTC; CDR3: CASSAGQGADEQYF
D: TRBD2; size: NA; V: TRBV7-6; J: TRBJ2-3; DNA: TGTGCTAGCAGCTCCCGGCGGGGGGATACGCAGTATTTT; CDR3: CASSSRRGDTQYF
D: NA; size: few; V: TRBV7-2; J: TRBJ2-1; DNA: TGTGCCAGCAGCTTCATAGCGGATTCCTACAATGAGCAGTTCTTC; CDR3: CASSFIADSYNEQFF
D: TRBD1; size: NA; V: TRBV7-2; J: TRBJ1-6; DNA: TGTGCCAGCAGCCAGACAGGGTTGGGTAATTCACCCCTCCACTTT; CDR3: CASSQTGLGNSPLHF
D: TRBD1; size: NA; V: TRBV7-6; J: TRBJ1-2; DNA: TGTGCCAGCAGCTTAGGGGGACAGGGTCAAGGGATAACTAACTATGGCTACACCTTC; CDR3: CASSLGGQGQGITNYGYTF
D: NA; size: NA; V: TRBV10-2; J: TRBJ2-7; DNA: TGCGCCAGCAGCCCTAGGTGGGGAGTGTACGAGCAGTACTTC; CDR3: CASSPRWGVYEQYF
D: NA; size: few; V: TRBV4-1; J: TRBJ2-7; DNA: TGCGCCAGCAGCCAAGCCCCGACAGGAATCTACGAGCAGTACTTC; CDR3: CASSQAPTGIYEQYF
D: TRBD1; size: NA; V: TRBV7-9; J: TRBJ1-2; DNA: TGTGCCAGCAGCTTACCCACAGGGGCCGTAGGAGCTAACTATGGCTACACCTTC; CDR3: CASSLPTGAVGANYGYTF
D: TRBD2; size: many; V: TRBV7-2; J: TRBJ2-5; DNA: TGTGCCAGCAGCTTCGGGACTAGCCGGGAGACCCAGTACTTC; CDR3: CASSFGTSRETQYF
D: TRBD1; size: NA; V: TRBV7-4; J: TRBJ2-7; DNA: TGTGCCAGCAGCTGGGACAGGGGTGGCTACGAGCAGTACTTC; CDR3: CASSWDRGGYEQYF
D: NA; size: few; V: TRBV7-9; J: TRBJ2-1; DNA: TGTGCCAGCAGCTTAGATATTTGGGGACTGAATTACAATGAGCAGTTCTTC; CDR3: CASSLDIWGLNYNEQFF
D: NA; size: NA; V: TRBV6-2/TRBV6-3; J: TRBJ1-1; DNA: TGTGCCAGCAGTTACTCCCCCCGGCGGGTGAACACTGAAGCTTTCTTT; CDR3: CASSYSPRRVNTEAFF
D: NA; size: few; V: TRBV12-5; J: TRBJ1-2; DNA: TGTGCTAGTGGTTTGGGACAGGACGTTAACTATGGCTACACCTTC; CDR3: CASGLGQDVNYGYTF
D: NA; size: few; V: TRBV5-1; J: TRBJ2-1; DNA: TGCGCCAGCAGCTTGGCTCCGCCCGCGGGGCACAATGAGCAGTTCTTC; CDR3: CASSLAPPAGHNEQFF
D: NA; size: NA; V: TRBV19; J: TRBJ2-1; DNA: TGTGCCAGTACCCCGGGACGGCGGACTGAGCAGTTCTTC; CDR3: CASTPGRRTEQFF
D: NA; size: NA; V: TRBV11-3; J: TRBJ2-5; DNA: TGTGCCAGCAGCTTATCCGCCCAGGGACAAGAGACCCAGTACTTC; CDR3: CASSLSAQGQETQYF
D: NA; size: many; V: TRBV7-6; J: TRBJ2-5; DNA: TGTGCCAGCAGCTTAGCAGGGGCATCTGGAGAGACCCAGTACTTC; CDR3: CASSLAGASGETQYF
D: TRBD1; size: many; V: TRBV12-3/TRBV12-4; J: TRBJ2-5; DNA: TGTGCCAGCAGTTCAGGGGGGACCCAGTACTTC; CDR3: CASSSGGTQYF